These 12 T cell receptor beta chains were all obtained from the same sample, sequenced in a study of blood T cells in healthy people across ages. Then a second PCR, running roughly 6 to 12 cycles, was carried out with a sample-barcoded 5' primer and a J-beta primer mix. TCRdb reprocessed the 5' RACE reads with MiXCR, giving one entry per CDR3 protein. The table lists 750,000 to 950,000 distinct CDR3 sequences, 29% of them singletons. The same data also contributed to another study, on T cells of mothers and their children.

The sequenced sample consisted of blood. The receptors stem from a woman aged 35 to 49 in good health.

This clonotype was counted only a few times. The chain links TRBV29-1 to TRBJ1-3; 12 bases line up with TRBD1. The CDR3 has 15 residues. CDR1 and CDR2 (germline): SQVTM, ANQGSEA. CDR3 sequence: CIGTGGPNSGNTIYF. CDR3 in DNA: TGCATCGGGACAGGGGGCCCCAACTCTGGAAACACCATATATTTT.

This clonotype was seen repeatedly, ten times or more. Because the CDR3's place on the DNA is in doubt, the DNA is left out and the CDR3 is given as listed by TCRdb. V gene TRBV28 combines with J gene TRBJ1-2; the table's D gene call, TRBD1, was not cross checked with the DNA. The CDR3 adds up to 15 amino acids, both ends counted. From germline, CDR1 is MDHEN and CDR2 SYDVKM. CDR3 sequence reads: CASSTSGRRGYGYTF.

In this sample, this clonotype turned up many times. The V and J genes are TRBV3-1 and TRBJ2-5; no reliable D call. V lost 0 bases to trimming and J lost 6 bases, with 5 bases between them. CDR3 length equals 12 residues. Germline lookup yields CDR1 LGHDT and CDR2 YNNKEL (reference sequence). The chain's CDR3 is CASSQDRKTQYF. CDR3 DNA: TGTGCCAGCAGCCAAGATCGGAAGACCCAGTACTTC.

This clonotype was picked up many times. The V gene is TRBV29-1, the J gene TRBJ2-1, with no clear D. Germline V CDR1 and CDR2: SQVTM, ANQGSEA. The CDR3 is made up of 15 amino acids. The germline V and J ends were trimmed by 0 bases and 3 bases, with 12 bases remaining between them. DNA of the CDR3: TGCAGCGTTGAAGAATGGAGCCAGGACTACAATGAGCAGTTCTTC. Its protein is CSVEEWSQDYNEQFF.

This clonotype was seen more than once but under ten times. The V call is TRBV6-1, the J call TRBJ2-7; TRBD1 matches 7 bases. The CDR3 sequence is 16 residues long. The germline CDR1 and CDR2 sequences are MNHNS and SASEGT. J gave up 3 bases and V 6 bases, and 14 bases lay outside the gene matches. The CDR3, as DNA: TGTGCCAGCAGACCGAACACAGGGGTTACTAACTACGAGCAGTACTTC. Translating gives CASRPNTGVTNYEQYF.

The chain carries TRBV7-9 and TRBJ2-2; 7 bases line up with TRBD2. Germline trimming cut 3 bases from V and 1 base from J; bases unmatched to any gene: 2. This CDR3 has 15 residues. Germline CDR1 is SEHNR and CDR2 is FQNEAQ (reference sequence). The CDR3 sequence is CASSFGGGNTGELFF. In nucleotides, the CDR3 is TGTGCCAGCAGCTTCGGCGGGGGGAACACCGGGGAGCTGTTTTTT.

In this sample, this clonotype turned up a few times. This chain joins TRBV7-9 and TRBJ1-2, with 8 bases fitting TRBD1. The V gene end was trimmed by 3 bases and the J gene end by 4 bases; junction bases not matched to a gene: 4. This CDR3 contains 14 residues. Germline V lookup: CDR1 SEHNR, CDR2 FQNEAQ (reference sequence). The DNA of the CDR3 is TGTGCCAGCAGCTTGGGACAGGAGATCTATGGCTACACCTTC. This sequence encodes CASSLGQEIYGYTF.

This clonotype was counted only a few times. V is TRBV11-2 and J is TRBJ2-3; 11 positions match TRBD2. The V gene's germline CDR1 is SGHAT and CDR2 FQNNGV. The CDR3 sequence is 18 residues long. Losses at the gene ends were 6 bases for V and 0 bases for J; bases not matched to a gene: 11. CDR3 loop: CASRGMASGGSSTDTQYF. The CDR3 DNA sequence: TGTGCCAGCAGGGGGATGGCTAGCGGGGGGTCTAGCACAGATACGCAGTATTTT.

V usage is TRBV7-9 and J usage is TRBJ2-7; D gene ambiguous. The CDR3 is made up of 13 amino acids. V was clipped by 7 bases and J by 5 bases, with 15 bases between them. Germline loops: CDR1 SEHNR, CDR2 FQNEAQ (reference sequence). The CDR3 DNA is TGTGCCAGCACCCCCGTGAGTACAGACGAGCAGTACTTC. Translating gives CASTPVSTDEQYF.

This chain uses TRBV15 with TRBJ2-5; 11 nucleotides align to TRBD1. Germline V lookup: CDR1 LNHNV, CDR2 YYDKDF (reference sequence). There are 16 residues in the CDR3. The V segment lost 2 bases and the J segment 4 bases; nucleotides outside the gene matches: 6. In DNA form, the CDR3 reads TGTGCCACCAGCAGAAATCCGGGACAGGGGGGAGAGACCCAGTACTTC. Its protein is CATSRNPGQGGETQYF.

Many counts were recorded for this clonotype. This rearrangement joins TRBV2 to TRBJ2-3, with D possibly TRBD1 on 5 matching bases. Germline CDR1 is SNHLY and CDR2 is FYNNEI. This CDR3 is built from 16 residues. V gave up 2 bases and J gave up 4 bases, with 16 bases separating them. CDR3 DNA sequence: TGTGCCAGCAGTGAAAGGGGCAGGGTTGGTCCAGATACGCAGTATTTT. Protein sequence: CASSERGRVGPDTQYF.

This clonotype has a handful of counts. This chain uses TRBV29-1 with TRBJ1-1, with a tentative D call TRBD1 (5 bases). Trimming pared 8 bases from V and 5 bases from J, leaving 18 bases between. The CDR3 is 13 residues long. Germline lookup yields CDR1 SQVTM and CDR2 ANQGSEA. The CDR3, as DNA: TGCAGCTTCACTTTCGGGGGGGGGACTGAAGCTTTCTTT. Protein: CSFTFGGGTEAFF.